This TCR beta chain stems from a study of radiation and T cells in renal cell carcinoma (dated by TCRdb to the early 2020s). About the full investigation: Samples came from a clinical trial, in which primary renal cell carcinomas received 15 Gy stereotactic body radiation therapy followed by nephrectomy 4 weeks later. A total of 53 samples underwent TCR beta sequencing, made up of 25 or so tumors and about 27 peripheral blood samples. In the 40 to 60 samples combined, roughly 4.4 million unique CDR3 nucleotide sequences were found, encoding roughly 2,500,000 unique CDR3 amino acid sequences.

Following the manufacturer's recommendations, the immunoSEQ kit was used to generate TCR beta libraries from genomic DNA. To prepare libraries, a first multiplex PCR with proprietary primers was run, followed by a second PCR that added unique barcodes, and a bead cleanup was done after each round. A positive control reaction and a negative control reaction, both provided in the kit, were run with every batch of samples. The final libraries were assessed on an Agilent 4200 TapeStation D1000 ScreenTape, pooled by volume, and quantified by qPCR. Sequencing was performed on an Illumina NextSeq500 with a MidOutput 150-cycle cartridge, and 156 Read1 and 15 Index1 cycles were run with kit custom primers. The pooled library was loaded at 1.0 pM, and roughly 20% PhiX control was spiked in. Concerning the study's data processing: Vendor-processed data were analyzed in R, with a clonotype defined as all T cells sharing the same CDR3 nucleotide sequence. In the clone abundance analyses, frequencies in each sample were normalized to that sample's 10,000 most abundant clones. Public T cell clones, which averaged fewer than five per sample, were excluded before analysis. Tumor-enriched and baseline blood-enriched clonotypes were defined by at least a 32-fold difference in abundance between compartments. A beta-binomial differential abundance model was used to identify clonotypes that were expanded or contracted between blood time points. Similarity between tumor and blood repertoires was quantified using the Baroni-Urbani and Buser coefficient, and groups were compared with two-tailed Wilcoxon tests in R. TCRdb obtained this table from immuneACCESS and retained in-frame rearrangements with V and J assigned. These tables miss some clones; where compared with another copy, unresolved V genes account for less than half of the shortfall, and the remainder is unexplained. V, J and clone size were drawn from that table, and D and trimming were deduced from the DNA. This sample lists roughly 130,000 clones; 70% to 90% were detected once. The ten largest clones capture 5.8% of the sample.

Points the paper makes about the study in general: With a single-armed trial design, the study had no way to address how radiation dose or scheduling affects the TCR repertoire. In blood, the top tumor clonotypes increased from baseline to 2 weeks after radiation and then shrank by 4 weeks, which suggests a temporary expansion of tumor-resident clones. Tracking of blood repertoire dynamics stopped at less than 5 weeks after treatment, with no follow-up past that point. Because no pretreatment tumor biopsies were available, whether clonotypes were present in the tumor at baseline could not be determined.

Measured from the cysteine to the phenylalanine, the CDR3 is 14 residues long. Only the CDR3 region is kept as DNA, spanning 42 bases read in frame from base 1. From a lookup of the germline V gene, CDR1 and CDR2 are KGHSH and LQKENI. V lost 3 bases and J lost 1 base; the stretch between them is 7 bases long. Note on this clone: This clone's antigen is unknown. Base-call qualities are not available, and no considerably larger clone is one nucleotide away.

The time point label for this specimen denotes: blood 2 weeks post-SBRT. What this sample's treatment or condition label stands for: 15 Gy SBRT to primary tumor, nephrectomy 4 weeks later. To track tumor-enriched clonotypes, serial peripheral blood was sampled from radiation-treated patients at baseline and at 2 weeks and 4 weeks after SBRT. All patients had renal cell carcinoma with clear cell pathology. The QIAamp DNA Blood Mini Kit (Qiagen) was used to prepare genomic DNA for TCR sequencing. Only samples passing all quality control checks were included in the analyses. Sequenced material: blood, taken from a patient whose treatment included radiotherapy and nephrectomy. The chain is made from TRBV18 and TRBJ1-5, with the D gene call left open. This sequence originates from a woman aged 70-85 years with renal cell carcinoma. The CDR3 here reads CASSPLQSNQPQHF. DNA sequence: TGTGCCAGCTCACCGCTACAGAGCAATCAGCCCCAGCATTTT.